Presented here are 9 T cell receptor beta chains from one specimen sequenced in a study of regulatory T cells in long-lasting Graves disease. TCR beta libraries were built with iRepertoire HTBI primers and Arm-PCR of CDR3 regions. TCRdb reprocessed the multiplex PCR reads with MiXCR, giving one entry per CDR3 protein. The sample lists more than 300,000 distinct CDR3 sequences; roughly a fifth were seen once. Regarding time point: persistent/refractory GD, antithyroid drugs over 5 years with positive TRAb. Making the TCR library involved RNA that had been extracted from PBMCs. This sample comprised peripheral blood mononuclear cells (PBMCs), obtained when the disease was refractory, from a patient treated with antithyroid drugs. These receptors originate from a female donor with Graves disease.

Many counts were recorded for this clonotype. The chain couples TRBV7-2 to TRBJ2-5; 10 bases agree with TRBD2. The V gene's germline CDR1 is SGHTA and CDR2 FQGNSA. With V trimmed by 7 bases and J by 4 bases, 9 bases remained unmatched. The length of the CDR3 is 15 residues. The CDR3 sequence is CASTETSGISETQYF. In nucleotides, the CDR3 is TGTGCCAGCACCGAAACTAGCGGGATCTCAGAGACCCAGTACTTC.

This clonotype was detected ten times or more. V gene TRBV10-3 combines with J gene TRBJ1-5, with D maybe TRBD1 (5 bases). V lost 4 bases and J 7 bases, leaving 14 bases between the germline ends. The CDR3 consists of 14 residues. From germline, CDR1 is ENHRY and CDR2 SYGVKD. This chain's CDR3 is CAISGGGDHQPQHF. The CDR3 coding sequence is TGTGCCATCAGTGGTGGGGGGGATCACCAGCCCCAGCATTTT.

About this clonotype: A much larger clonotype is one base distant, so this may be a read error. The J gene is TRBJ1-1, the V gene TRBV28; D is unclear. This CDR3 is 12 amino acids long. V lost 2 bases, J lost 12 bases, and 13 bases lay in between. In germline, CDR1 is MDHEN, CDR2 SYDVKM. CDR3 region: CASSLSFRGTFF. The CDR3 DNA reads TGTGCCAGCAGTTTAAGCTTTCGTGGGACTTTCTTT.

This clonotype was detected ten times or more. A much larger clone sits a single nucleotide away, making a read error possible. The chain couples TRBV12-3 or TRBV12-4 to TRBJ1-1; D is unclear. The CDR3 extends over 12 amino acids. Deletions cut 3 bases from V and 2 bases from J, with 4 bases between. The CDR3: CASSFSNTEAFF. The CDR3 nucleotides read TGTGCCAGCAGTTTCAGTAACACTGAAGCTTTCTTT.

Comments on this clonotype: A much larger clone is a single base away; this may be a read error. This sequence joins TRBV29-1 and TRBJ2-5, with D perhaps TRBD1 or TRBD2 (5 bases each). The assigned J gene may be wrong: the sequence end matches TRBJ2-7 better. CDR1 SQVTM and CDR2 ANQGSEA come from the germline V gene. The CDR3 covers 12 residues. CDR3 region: CGVGGRSYEQYF. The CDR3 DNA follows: TGCGGCGTTGGGGGACGCTCCTACGAGCAGTACTTC.

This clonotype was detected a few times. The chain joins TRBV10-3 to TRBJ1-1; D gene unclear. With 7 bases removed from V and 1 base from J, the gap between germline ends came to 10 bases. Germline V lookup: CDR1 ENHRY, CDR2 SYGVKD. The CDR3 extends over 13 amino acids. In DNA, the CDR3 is TGTGCCATCACCCGAGTTAGGAACACTGAAGCTTTCTTT. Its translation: CAITRVRNTEAFF.

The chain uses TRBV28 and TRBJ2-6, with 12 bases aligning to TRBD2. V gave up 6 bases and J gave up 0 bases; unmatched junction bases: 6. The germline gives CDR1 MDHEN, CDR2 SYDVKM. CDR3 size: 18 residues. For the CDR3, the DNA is TGTGCCAGCAGGACCGGACTAGCGGGACCCTCTGGGGCCAACGTCCTGACTTTC. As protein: CASRTGLAGPSGANVLTF.

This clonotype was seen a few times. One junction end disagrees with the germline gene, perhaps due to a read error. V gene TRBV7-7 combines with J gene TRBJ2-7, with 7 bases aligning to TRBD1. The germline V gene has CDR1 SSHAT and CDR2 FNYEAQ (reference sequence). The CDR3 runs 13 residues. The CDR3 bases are TGTGCTAGCAGCAGGGACAGTCTCGGGGAGCAGTACTTC. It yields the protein CASSRDSLGEQYF.

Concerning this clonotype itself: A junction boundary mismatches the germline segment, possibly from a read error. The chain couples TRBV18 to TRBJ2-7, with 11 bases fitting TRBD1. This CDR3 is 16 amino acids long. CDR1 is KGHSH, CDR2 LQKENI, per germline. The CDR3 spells CASLPRGQGGSYEQYF. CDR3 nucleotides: TGTGCCAGCTTACCACGGGGACAGGGGGGGTCTTACGAGCAGTACTTC.